A single sample is the source of the 29 T cell receptor beta chains below, sequenced in a study of blood T cell repertoires in COVID-19. The data were produced by immunoSEQ multiplex PCR, yet TCRdb's version contains in-frame clones alone and is incomplete. The profile shows under 150,000 clones, roughly 80% of them singletons. The source material was peripheral blood. The source is a man in his fifties or sixties with acute or convalescent COVID-19.

This clone was detected once. V usage is TRBV30 and J usage is TRBJ1-2; TRBD1 matches at 8 bases. This CDR3 is built from 13 residues. J was trimmed by 5 bases and V by 4 bases; bases with no gene match: 6. Germline lookup yields CDR1 GTSNPN and CDR2 SVGIG (reference sequence). The CDR3 DNA is TGTGCCTGGAACCTACAGGGGGATTATGGCTACACCTTC. Translating it yields CAWNLQGDYGYTF.

The chain uses TRBV6-5 and TRBJ1-5; D not certain. Germline CDR1 MNHEY, CDR2 SVGAGI. Trimming cost V 0 bases and J 4 bases, with 4 bases left between them. This CDR3 has 13 amino acids. DNA of the CDR3: TGTGCCAGCAGTTACTCCGAGAATCAGCCCCAGCATTTT. It codes for CASSYSENQPQHF.

This chain links TRBV5-5 with TRBJ2-3; weak D call: TRBD2 (6 bases). Per germline, CDR1 SGHKS and CDR2 YYEKEE (reference sequence). The CDR3 has 14 residues. Deletions cut 0 bases from V and 14 bases from J, with 19 bases between. The CDR3 here is CASSLDAGPDTGYF. The DNA of the CDR3 is TGTGCCAGCAGCTTGGATGCGGGGCCAGATACGGGGTATTTT.

This clone has just one count. The V gene is TRBV14, the J gene TRBJ1-1, with D tentatively TRBD1 (5 bases). The ends were cut back, 3 bases at V and 2 bases at J, with 16 bases in the middle. This CDR3 is 16 amino acids long. Germline CDR1 SGHDN, CDR2 FVKESK. DNA for the CDR3: TGTGCCAGCAGCCATCGTCGTCAGGGAAGCAACACTGAAGCTTTCTTT. Protein: CASSHRRQGSNTEAFF.

This clone came up once. This chain uses TRBV3-1 (or the pseudogene TRBV3-2) with TRBJ1-5; TRBD1 aligns across 7 bases. With V trimmed by 4 bases and J by 1 base, 4 bases remained unmatched. CDR1 and CDR2 from the germline V gene are LGHDT and YNNKEL (reference sequence). The CDR3 extends over 15 amino acids. The CDR3 loop reads CASSPQTGSNQPQHF. CDR3 in DNA: TGTGCCAGCAGCCCCCAGACAGGGAGCAATCAGCCCCAGCATTTT.

V and J are TRBV2 and TRBJ2-7, with 7 bases lining up with TRBD1. This CDR3 region has 14 residues. Germline values: CDR1 SNHLY, CDR2 FYNNEI. V dropped 7 bases and J dropped 2; count of bases not matched to a gene: 8. The CDR3 spells CASNIIRGTYEQYF. The CDR3 nucleotides are TGTGCCAGCAATATTATCAGGGGGACCTACGAGCAGTACTTC.

This clone was detected only a few times. V usage is TRBV11-2 and J usage is TRBJ1-2, with 7 bases identical to TRBD1. The CDR3 extends over 13 amino acids. The germline gives CDR1 SGHAT, CDR2 FQNNGV. V was pared by 5 bases and J by 5 bases, with 5 bases of the junction left unmatched. The CDR3 bases are TGTGCCAGCAGCACGACAGGGAGGTATGGCTACACCTTC. As protein: CASSTTGRYGYTF. The variable domain in full, completed from reference TRBV11-2 and TRBJ1-2, reads EAGVAQSPRYKIIEKRQSVAFWCNPISGHATLYWYQQILGQGPKLLIQFQNNGVVDDSQLPKDRFSAERLKGVDSTLKIQPAKLEDSAVYLCASSTTGRYGYTFGSGTRLTVV.

CDR3 residues: CASRRGGGGRQPQHF. CDR3 DNA: TGTGCCAGCAGACGAGGGGGTGGGGGTCGGCAGCCCCAGCATTTT. The rearrangement uses TRBV28 and TRBJ1-5; D is perhaps TRBD1 (6 bases). This CDR3 has 15 amino acids. Trimming stripped 6 bases from V and 7 bases from J, with 19 bases between. Germline V gives CDR1 MDHEN, CDR2 SYDVKM.

This chain joins TRBV19 and TRBJ2-4; D perhaps matches TRBD2 (6 bases). The CDR3 spans 11 residues. The germline V gene has CDR1 LNHDA and CDR2 SQIVND (reference sequence). V lost 7 bases to trimming and J lost 8 bases, with 9 bases between them. CDR3 coding DNA: TGTGCCAGTATGGGGGGTCACATTCAGTACTTC. This codes for CASMGGHIQYF.

The CDR3 sequence is CASSTNPRYEQYF. CDR3 bases: TGTGCCAGCAGTACTAACCCTCGCTACGAGCAGTACTTC. V usage is TRBV12-3 or TRBV12-4 and J usage is TRBJ2-7; D is unresolved. This CDR3 is 13 amino acids long. V dropped 5 bases and J dropped 3 bases, with 11 bases sitting between them.

CDR3 sequence: CASSQVRGAYTQYF. CDR3 nucleotide sequence: TGTGCCAGCAGCCAAGTCCGGGGGGCATATACGCAGTATTTT. The genes are TRBV3-1 (or the pseudogene TRBV3-2) and TRBJ2-3, with D perhaps TRBD2 (7 bases). V lost 1 base, J lost 7 bases, and 12 bases lay in between. Germline V gene lookup returns CDR1 LGHDT and CDR2 YNNKEL (reference sequence). The CDR3 contains 14 residues.

The chain joins TRBV30 to TRBJ1-4; tentative D call: TRBD1 (5 bases). Germline-derived CDR1 and CDR2 are GTSNPN and SVGIG (reference sequence). Trimming left V 2 bases short and J 5 bases short, with 6 bases between. The CDR3 contains 12 residues. CDR3 region: CAWSKGNEKLFF. Written as DNA, the CDR3 is TGTGCCTGGAGTAAGGGGAATGAAAAACTGTTTTTT.

This clone was recorded a few times. The V call is TRBV4-2, the J call TRBJ2-1; a possible D gene is TRBD2 (5 bases). V was trimmed by 1 base and J by 5 bases, leaving 12 bases between them. The germline gives CDR1 LGHNA, CDR2 YNFKEQ. This CDR3 spans 15 amino acids. This CDR3 reads CASSQATGSNNEQFF. CDR3 nucleotide sequence: TGTGCCAGCAGCCAAGCGACGGGATCCAACAATGAGCAGTTCTTC.

The gene calls are TRBV18 and TRBJ1-2; D might be TRBD1 (5 bases). The V end was cut by 0 bases, the J end by 4 bases, with 9 bases between. CDR3 size: 14 residues. Germline V gene lookup returns CDR1 KGHSH and CDR2 LQKENI. The CDR3 protein is CASSPPAGGYGYTF. CDR3 in DNA: TGTGCCAGCTCACCACCGGCGGGGGGCTATGGCTACACCTTC.

The chain links TRBV3-1 (or the pseudogene TRBV3-2) to TRBJ1-2, with D perhaps matching TRBD1 (5 bases). Trimming took off 1 base at V and 4 bases at J, with 10 bases between the two ends. Germline assignment: CDR1 LGHDT and CDR2 YNNKEL (reference sequence). This CDR3 spans 14 amino acids. The CDR3: CASSQGGSGYGYTF. In DNA form, the CDR3 reads TGTGCCAGCAGCCAAGGGGGCTCGGGCTATGGCTACACCTTC.

The chain recombines TRBV5-4 with TRBJ2-3, with 13 bases lining up with TRBD2. This CDR3 is built from 19 residues. Germline CDR1 is SGHNT and CDR2 is YYREEE (reference sequence). The V and J ends lost 2 bases and 3 bases, in that order; junction bases with no gene match: 12. DNA of the CDR3: TGTGCCAGCAGCTTTTCGGGGGGCCCGGGACTAGCGGGGACAGATACGCAGTATTTT. Its translation: CASSFSGGPGLAGTDTQYF.

The V call is TRBV6-1, the J call TRBJ1-6; unclear D gene. This CDR3 has 15 amino acids. Per the germline V gene, CDR1 is MNHNS and CDR2 is SASEGT. The V end was cut by 2 bases, the J end by 6 bases, with 11 bases between. CDR3 loop: CASSERELGNSPLHF. The CDR3 region has the DNA TGTGCCAGCAGTGAAAGGGAGCTGGGTAATTCACCCCTCCACTTT.

The V and J genes are TRBV7-6 and TRBJ2-3; 13 positions match TRBD2. V was clipped by 5 bases and J by 2 bases; unmatched bases: 4. The CDR3 loop spans 16 amino acids. CDR1 and CDR2 (germline): SGHVS, FNYEAQ. The CDR3 sequence is CASSPTSGGNTDTQYF. The CDR3 nucleotides are TGTGCCAGCAGCCCGACTAGCGGGGGGAACACAGATACGCAGTATTTT.

Only a few counts were recorded for this clone. The rearrangement joins TRBV10-3 to TRBJ1-6, with D possibly matching TRBD1 (5 bases). The germline V gene has CDR1 ENHRY and CDR2 SYGVKD. Trimming shortened V by 1 base and J by 7 bases, and 11 bases separated the two germline ends. This CDR3 has 15 amino acids. The CDR3 spells CAISEFDSENSPLHF. CDR3 sequence (DNA): TGTGCCATCAGTGAGTTCGACAGTGAGAATTCACCCCTCCACTTT.

This chain joins TRBV5-6 and TRBJ1-2; 7 nucleotides match TRBD1. The CDR3 has 14 residues. V lost 4 bases and J lost 7; bases outside the gene matches: 10. Germline CDR1 and CDR2: SGHDT and YYEEEE. Here the CDR3 DNA reads TGTGCCAGCAGCACCGGGACAGTGGGGGGTGGCTACACCTTC. Translation: CASSTGTVGGGYTF.

J is TRBJ1-3 and V is TRBV28, with D tentatively TRBD1 (6 bases). This CDR3 has 15 amino acids. The V gene lost 2 bases and the J gene lost 2 bases, with 10 bases spanning the gap. Germline assignment: CDR1 MDHEN and CDR2 SYDVKM. CDR3 sequence: CASSLTGRAGNTIYF. The CDR3 DNA follows: TGTGCCAGCAGTTTAACAGGGCGCGCTGGAAACACCATATATTTT.

The gene calls are TRBV5-1 and TRBJ2-1; unclear D gene. CDR3 length: 14 residues. Trimming left V 4 bases short and J 5 bases short, with 13 bases between. Germline CDR1 reads SGHRS; CDR2 reads YFSETQ. The CDR3 region is CASSPRAADNEQFF. The CDR3 bases are TGCGCCAGCAGCCCCCGTGCGGCAGACAATGAGCAGTTCTTC.

This clone was observed a handful of times. CDR3 sequence (DNA): TGTGCCAGTAGTTCCAGGGTTTGGAATGAAGCTTTCTTT. Protein product: CASSSRVWNEAFF. The chain couples TRBV19 to TRBJ1-1; tentatively, D is TRBD1 (5 bases). The CDR3 has 13 amino acids. Deletions cut 5 bases from V and 7 bases from J, with 14 bases between. The germline CDR1 and CDR2 sequences are LNHDA and SQIVND (reference sequence). The full variable domain, in which reference TRBV19 and TRBJ1-1 provide the parts outside the CDR3, is DGGITQSPKYLFRKEGQNVTLSCEQNLNHDAMYWYRQDPGQGLRLIYYSQIVNDFQKGDIAEGYSVSREKKESFPLTVTSAQKNPTAFYLCASSSRVWNEAFFGQGTRLTVV.

V and J are TRBV5-6 and TRBJ1-2; tentative D call: TRBD1 (6 bases). The CDR3 runs 15 residues. Trimming removed 4 bases from V and 5 bases from J, with 18 bases in between. CDR1 is SGHDT and CDR2 is YYEEEE in the germline V gene. The CDR3 nucleotides are TGTGCCAGCAGCCCGTCGGACAGTATCTCTTATGGCTACACCTTC. Its translation is CASSPSDSISYGYTF. Supplemented by reference TRBV5-6 and TRBJ1-2, the full variable domain reads DAGVTQSPTHLIKTRGQQVTLRCSPKSGHDTVSWYQQALGQGPQFIFQYYEEEERQRGNFPDRFSGHQFPNYSSELNVNALLLGDSALYLCASSPSDSISYGYTFGSGTRLTVV.

This rearrangement joins TRBV7-6 to TRBJ1-5; 7 bases agree with TRBD1. The length of the CDR3 is 16 residues. V was pared by 3 bases and J by 3 bases, with 8 bases of the junction left unmatched. Germline CDR1 SGHVS, CDR2 FNYEAQ. The CDR3 spells CASSFTDRRNNQPQHF. CDR3 nucleotide sequence: TGTGCCAGCAGCTTCACGGACAGGAGAAACAATCAGCCCCAGCATTTT. The full variable domain, in which reference TRBV7-6 and TRBJ1-5 provide the parts outside the CDR3, is GAGVSQSPRYKVTKRGQDVALRCDPISGHVSLYWYRQALGQGPEFLTYFNYEAQQDKSGLPNDRFSAERPEGSISTLTIQRTEQRDSAMYRCASSFTDRRNNQPQHFGDGTRLSIL.

The J gene is TRBJ1-4, the V gene TRBV7-9; possible D gene TRBD1, 6 bases. Trimming left V 3 bases short and J 4 bases short, with 12 bases between. Germline V lookup: CDR1 SEHNR, CDR2 FQNEAQ (reference sequence). This CDR3 contains 15 residues. CDR3 in amino acids: CASSFGRGNNEKLFF. In DNA form, the CDR3 reads TGTGCCAGCAGCTTCGGCAGGGGAAATAATGAAAAACTGTTTTTT. The full variable domain, its missing parts supplied by reference TRBV7-9 and TRBJ1-4, is DTGVSQNPRHKITKRGQNVTFRCDPISEHNRLYWYRQTLGQGPEFLTYFQNEAQLEKSRLLSDRFSAERPKGSFSTLEIQRTEQGDSAMYLCASSFGRGNNEKLFFGSGTQLSVL.

This clone was found a few times. This chain links TRBV5-4 with TRBJ1-2; 10 positions agree with TRBD1. Unmatched junction bases numbered 5, after V lost 4 bases and J lost 2 bases. The length of the CDR3 is 15 residues. Germline CDR1 and CDR2: SGHNT and YYREEE (reference sequence). This CDR3 reads CASSGGQGLNYGYTF. The CDR3 DNA is TGTGCCAGCAGCGGGGGACAGGGGCTAAACTATGGCTACACCTTC.

Turning to this clone: At the DNA level, this CDR3 is encoded by other sequences in the same sample as well. This chain connects TRBV19 to TRBJ1-3, with a possible D match to TRBD1 (6 bases). V shed 7 bases and J shed 0 bases, with 13 bases lying between them. The CDR3 has 15 residues. Germline V lookup: CDR1 LNHDA, CDR2 SQIVND (reference sequence). For the CDR3, the DNA is TGTGCCAGTAAGCGACAGGCTTTCTCTGGAAACACCATATATTTT. This translates into CASKRQAFSGNTIYF.

This chain joins TRBV11-2 and TRBJ1-2; D remains unclear. This CDR3 comprises 14 residues. In germline, CDR1 is SGHAT, CDR2 FQNNGV. V was trimmed by 4 bases and J by 2 bases, leaving 11 bases between them. The CDR3 DNA is TGTGCCAGCAGCTCGGACGGAGGCAACTATGGCTACACCTTC. As protein: CASSSDGGNYGYTF.